These 2 T cell receptor beta chains were all obtained from the same sample, sequenced in a study of T cell changes during pregnancy in multiple sclerosis. The data were produced by immunoSEQ multiplex PCR, yet TCRdb's version contains in-frame clones alone and is incomplete. This table holds approximately 52,000 clones, 85% to 95% found once. Sample: CD4+ T cells from peripheral blood mononuclear cells, taken in the second trimester of pregnancy. The receptor set was obtained from a female donor in good health, enrolled as a control in a pregnancy study.

V usage is TRBV27 and J usage is TRBJ2-7; 7 positions agree with TRBD1. The CDR3 is made up of 15 amino acids. Germline V gene data show CDR1 as MNHEY and CDR2 as SMNVEV (reference sequence). The V gene end was trimmed by 6 bases and the J gene end by 0 bases; junction bases not matched to a gene: 8. CDR3 sequence: CASRIPTGFSYEQYF. CDR3 DNA: TGTGCCAGCAGGATACCGACAGGGTTCTCCTACGAGCAGTACTTC.

The chain joins TRBV9 to TRBJ2-5, with TRBD2 matching over 8 bases. There are 18 residues in the CDR3. J lost 5 bases, V lost 0 bases, and 15 bases had no gene match. Germline V gene lookup returns CDR1 SGDLS and CDR2 YYNGEE. As DNA, the CDR3 is TGTGCCAGCAGCGTAGGTGGGTGGGGCGCGGGGGGACGTGAGACCCAGTACTTC. Translated: CASSVGGWGAGGRETQYF.